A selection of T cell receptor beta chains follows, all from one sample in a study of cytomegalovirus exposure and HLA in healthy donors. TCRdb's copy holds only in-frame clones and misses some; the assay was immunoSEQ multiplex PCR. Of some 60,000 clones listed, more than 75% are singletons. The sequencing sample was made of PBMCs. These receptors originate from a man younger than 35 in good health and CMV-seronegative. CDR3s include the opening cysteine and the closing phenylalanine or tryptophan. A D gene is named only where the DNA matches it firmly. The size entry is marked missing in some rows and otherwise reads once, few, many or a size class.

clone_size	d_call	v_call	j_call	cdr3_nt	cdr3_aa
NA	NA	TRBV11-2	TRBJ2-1	TGTGCCAGCAGGGGCATCTTCTCCTACAATGAGCAGTTCTTC	CASRGIFSYNEQFF
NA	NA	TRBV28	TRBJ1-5	TGTGCCAGCAGTTCAGGGATGCAGCCCCAGCATTTT	CASSSGMQPQHF
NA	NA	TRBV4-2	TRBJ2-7	TGTGCCAGCAGCCAAGAGGCCCCGCTCTCCTACGAGCAGTACTTC	CASSQEAPLSYEQYF
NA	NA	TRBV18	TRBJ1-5	TGTGCCAGCTCTCCGACAGAAAATCAGCCCCAGCATTTT	CASSPTENQPQHF
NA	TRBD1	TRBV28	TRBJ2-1	TGTGCCAGCAGTTTACCGGGACAGGGGCAAAATGAGCAGTTCTTC	CASSLPGQGQNEQFF
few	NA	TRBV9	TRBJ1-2	TGTGCCAGCAGCGCAATGACAGGCGCGGATGGCTACACCTTC	CASSAMTGADGYTF
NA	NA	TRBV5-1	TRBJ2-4	TGCGCCAGCAGCTTGAGCGAGGTTAACATTCAGTACTTC	CASSLSEVNIQYF
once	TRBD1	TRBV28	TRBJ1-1	TGTGCCAGCAGTTTAGTCGACAGGGAAGGTCCTGAAGCTTTCTTT	CASSLVDREGPEAFF
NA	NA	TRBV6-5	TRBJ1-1	TGTGCCAGCAGTTACCAGCAGGGCTCTGAAGCTTTCTTT	CASSYQQGSEAFF
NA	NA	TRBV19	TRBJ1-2	TGTGCCAGTAGCTGGACGGGACTTCTACCGAGCTATGGCTACACCTTC	CASSWTGLLPSYGYTF
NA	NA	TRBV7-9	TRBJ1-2	TGTGCCAGCAGCTTACGGGGGGAGGGCTACACCTTC	CASSLRGEGYTF
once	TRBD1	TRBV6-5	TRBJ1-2	TGTGCCAGCAGTTACGGAGATTTTACAGGGGCGGGGGGCTACACCTTC	CASSYGDFTGAGGYTF
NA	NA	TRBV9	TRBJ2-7	TGTGCCAGCAGCGTAGGCGGGGCCACCTACGAGCAGTACTTC	CASSVGGATYEQYF
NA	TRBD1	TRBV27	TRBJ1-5	TGTGCCAGCAGTACATCCCCAGGGGGCTACCAGCCCCAGCATTTT	CASSTSPGGYQPQHF
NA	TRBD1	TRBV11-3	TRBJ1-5	TGTGCCAGCAGCTACGGGACAGATAGCAATCAGCCCCAGCATTTT	CASSYGTDSNQPQHF
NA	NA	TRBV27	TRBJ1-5	TGTGCCAGCAGTTTTAGCAGCTTGAGTCAGCCCCAGCATTTT	CASSFSSLSQPQHF
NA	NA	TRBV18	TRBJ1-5	TGTGCCAGCTCACCAGGGCTCAATCAGCCCCAGCATTTT	CASSPGLNQPQHF
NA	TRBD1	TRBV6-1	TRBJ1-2	TGTGCCACCAGACAGGGTGGAAACTATGGCTACACCTTC	CATRQGGNYGYTF
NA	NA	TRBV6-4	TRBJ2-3	TGTGCCAGCAGTGACTCAGGGGGCACAGATACGCAGTATTTT	CASSDSGGTDTQYF
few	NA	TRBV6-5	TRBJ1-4	TGTGCCAGCAGTCGGGACATTAATGAAAAACTGTTTTTT	CASSRDINEKLFF
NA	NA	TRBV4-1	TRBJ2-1	TGCGCCAGCAGCCAATCCTCTGCAGCAGGGGCCTACAATGAGCAGTTCTTC	CASSQSSAAGAYNEQFF
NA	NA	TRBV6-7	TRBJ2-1	TGTGCCAGCAGCCCCCTTGTCGAGCAGTTCTTC	CASSPLVEQFF
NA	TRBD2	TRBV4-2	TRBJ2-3	TGTGCCAGCAGCCAGACCGGGACTAGCGGGGGGGATACGCAGTATTTT	CASSQTGTSGGDTQYF
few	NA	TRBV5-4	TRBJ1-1	TGTGCCAGCAGCTCGGGACTCCCACCCTCCAAGGCTTTCTTT	CASSSGLPPSKAFF
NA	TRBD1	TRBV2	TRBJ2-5	TGTGCCGGGGAGGGACAGGGGGCCATCCAAGAGACCCAGTACTTC	CAGEGQGAIQETQYF
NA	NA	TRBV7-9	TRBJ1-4	TGTGCCAGCAGCCCGCCGGTAGATGAAAAACTGTTTTTT	CASSPPVDEKLFF
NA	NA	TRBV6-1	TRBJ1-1	TGTGCCAGCAGTACTAACAGGGTAATGAACACTGAAGCTTTCTTT	CASSTNRVMNTEAFF
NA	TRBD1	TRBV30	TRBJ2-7	TGTGCCTGGAGTATTAGGGACAGGGAGATCTACGAGCAGTACTTC	CAWSIRDREIYEQYF
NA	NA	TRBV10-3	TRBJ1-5	TGTGCCATCAGTGAGTCCCGAGGGTATAATCAGCCCCAGCATTTT	CAISESRGYNQPQHF
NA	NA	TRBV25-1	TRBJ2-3	TGTGCCAGCAGTGGGGACGGGGGACGGGATACGCAGTATTTT	CASSGDGGRDTQYF
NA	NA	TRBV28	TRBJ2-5	TGTGCCAGCAGTTTAGGGGGGGCGGAGACCCAGTACTTC	CASSLGGAETQYF
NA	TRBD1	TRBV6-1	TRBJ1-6	TGTGCCAGCAGAGCCGGGACAGATAATAATTCACCCCTCCACTTT	CASRAGTDNNSPLHF
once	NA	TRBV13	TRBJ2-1	TGTGCCAGCAGCCAACAAAATGAGCAGTTCTTC	CASSQQNEQFF
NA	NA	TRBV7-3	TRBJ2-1	TGTGCCAGCAGCTTAGTCGGCAATGAGCAGTTCTTC	CASSLVGNEQFF
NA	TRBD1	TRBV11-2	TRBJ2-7	TGTGCCAGCAGCTCCCTGACAGGGAACCACGAGCAGTACTTC	CASSSLTGNHEQYF
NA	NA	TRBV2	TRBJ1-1	TGTGCCAGCAGTGAGGGGGCCAGTGAGAACACTGAAGCTTTCTTT	CASSEGASENTEAFF
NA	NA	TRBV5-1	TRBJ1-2	TGCGCCAGCAGCTTGGTTTCAGACTATGGCTACACCTTC	CASSLVSDYGYTF
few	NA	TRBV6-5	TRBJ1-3	TGTGCCAGCAGTTACGAGAGCTCTGGAAACACCATATATTTT	CASSYESSGNTIYF
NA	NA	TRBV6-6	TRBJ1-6	TGTGCCAGCAGGTTAGGGAGCTCCTATAATTCACCCCTCCACTTT	CASRLGSSYNSPLHF
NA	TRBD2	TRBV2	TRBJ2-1	TGTGCCAGCATGAGCGGGACTAGCGTCACCAATGAGCAGTTCTTC	CASMSGTSVTNEQFF
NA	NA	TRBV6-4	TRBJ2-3	TGTGCCAGCAGTGAAGGACAAAGCACAGATACGCAGTATTTT	CASSEGQSTDTQYF
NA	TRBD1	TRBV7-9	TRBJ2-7	TGTGCCAGCAGCTTAAGTGTCGGGACAGGGGGCTCGGACGAGCAGTACTTC	CASSLSVGTGGSDEQYF
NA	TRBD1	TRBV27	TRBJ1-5	TGTGCCAGCGGGACAGGGGGCAATCAGCCCCAGCATTTT	CASGTGGNQPQHF
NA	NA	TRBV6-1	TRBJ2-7	TGTGCCAGCAGTGAAGCGGGCCTCCTCTCCTACGAGCAGTACTTC	CASSEAGLLSYEQYF
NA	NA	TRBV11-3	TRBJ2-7	TGTGCCAGCAGCCCGTCGGTCTCCTACGAGCAGTACTTC	CASSPSVSYEQYF
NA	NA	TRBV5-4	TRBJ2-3	TGTGCCAGCAGCTACCTAAGCACAGATACGCAGTATTTT	CASSYLSTDTQYF
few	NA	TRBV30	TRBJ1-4	TGTGCCTGGAGTACGGGACAAGAGAATGAAAAACTGTTTTTT	CAWSTGQENEKLFF
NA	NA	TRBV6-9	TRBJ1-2	TGTGCCAGCAGTTTTACGCCAGGGTTTCGGGGCTACACCTTC	CASSFTPGFRGYTF
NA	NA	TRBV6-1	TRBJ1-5	TGTGCCAGCAGTGAACCCTGGGCAGCATCCGGTCAGCCCCAGCATTTT	CASSEPWAASGQPQHF
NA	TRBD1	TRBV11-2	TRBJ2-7	TGTGCCACCGGGACAGGGGCTGTATACGAGCAGTACTTC	CATGTGAVYEQYF